The text below deals with one T cell receptor (beta chain). What this receptor recognizes is not known. No base-level quality is on record; no much larger clone is a single base apart. The data are from a study of T cell responses to AZD1222 COVID-19 vaccine (dated by TCRdb to about 2021). Regarding the complete study: A total of 233 trial participants underwent TCR sequencing, of whom 200 to 220 received two doses of AZD1222 and about 25 received two doses of the MenACWY control vaccine. Trial participants were enrolled into age subgroups of 18-55, 56-69 and 70-plus years, which contained approximately 150, 28 and 58 TCR-sequenced participants, respectively. Findings and caveats that apply to the study as a whole: Nearly half of unique spike-specific TCRs reportedly recognized epitopes outside regions mutated in the B.1.351 and B.1.1.7 variants. Vaccine-associated CD4 TCRs spanned the whole spike protein, with dominant responses in regions 160-218 and 743-854. Conclusions about previously exposed vaccinees are limited, since just a handful of AZD1222 recipients were seropositive for SARS-CoV-2 at baseline. After two AZD1222 doses, spike-specific TCR breadth and depth were significantly higher than at day 0 and than in MenACWY recipients. Because no day 14 peak-response samples were available, the repertoires could be characterized only after the peak T cell response. In the small 56-69-year group, the increase in depth fell short of significance, most likely because of low power. Participants were mostly white British, with more females than males. The authors suggested clonal diversity may have been underestimated.

The time point label here, explained by the study, means: about 28 days (+/-7) after the second vaccine dose. AZD1222 recipients given second doses at about 4 weeks or at about 12 weeks were pooled, since spike-specific TCR depth and breadth were not found to differ between the two schedules. Vaccinee samples came from UK trials COV001 and COV002, including a single-blind randomized controlled phase 2/3 trial of AZD1222 (ChAdOx1 nCoV-19) in healthy adults. Trial participant PBMC samples were collected at day 0 and day 28 after the second dose for TCRbeta chain sequencing. The CDR3 regions of human TCRbeta chains were analyzed by immunosequencing. The paper's data handling went like this. Repertoire TCRs were matched against a reference library of SARS-CoV-2-specific TCRs generated with the MIRA antigen-specificity platform. Breadth meant the fraction of unique TCRs that were SARS-CoV-2-associated, whereas depth meant the fraction of total T cells that were SARS-CoV-2-associated. Using the MIRA data, each spike-specific TCR was assigned both to the spike region to which the TCR was reactive and to a CD4 or CD8 class. Log10-transformed breadth and depth values were compared by one-way ANOVA with Sidak's multiple comparisons tests. Entries here come from immuneACCESS through TCRdb and include only in-frame sequences with V and J called. Some clones fail to appear in such tables; in the studies checked, an unresolved V gene covers under half of the shortfall, and the cause of the remainder is unknown. That table supplies the V and J calls and clone size; D and trimming were determined from the DNA. Within this sample are roughly 84,000 clones, with approximately 85% of them counted one time only. Around 10% of the sample comes from the top ten.

Reading from cysteine to phenylalanine, the CDR3 counts 14 amino acids. Only the CDR3 DNA stays, 42 bases, in frame from base 1. Looking up the germline V gene yields CDR1 LGHNA and CDR2 YSLEER. Trimming at the junction amounts to 0 bases on V and 7 bases on J, and the germline ends lie 10 bases apart. The TCR comes from an adult who received the AZD1222 COVID-19 vaccine. The chain is assembled from TRBV4-3 and TRBJ2-4; no D segment can be confidently identified. Here the sequenced sample was peripheral blood, taken 28 days after the second AZD1222 dose. The nucleotide sequence reads TGCGCCAGCAGCCAAGATCGAGTAAATAACATTCAGTACTTC. It translates as CASSQDRVNNIQYF.